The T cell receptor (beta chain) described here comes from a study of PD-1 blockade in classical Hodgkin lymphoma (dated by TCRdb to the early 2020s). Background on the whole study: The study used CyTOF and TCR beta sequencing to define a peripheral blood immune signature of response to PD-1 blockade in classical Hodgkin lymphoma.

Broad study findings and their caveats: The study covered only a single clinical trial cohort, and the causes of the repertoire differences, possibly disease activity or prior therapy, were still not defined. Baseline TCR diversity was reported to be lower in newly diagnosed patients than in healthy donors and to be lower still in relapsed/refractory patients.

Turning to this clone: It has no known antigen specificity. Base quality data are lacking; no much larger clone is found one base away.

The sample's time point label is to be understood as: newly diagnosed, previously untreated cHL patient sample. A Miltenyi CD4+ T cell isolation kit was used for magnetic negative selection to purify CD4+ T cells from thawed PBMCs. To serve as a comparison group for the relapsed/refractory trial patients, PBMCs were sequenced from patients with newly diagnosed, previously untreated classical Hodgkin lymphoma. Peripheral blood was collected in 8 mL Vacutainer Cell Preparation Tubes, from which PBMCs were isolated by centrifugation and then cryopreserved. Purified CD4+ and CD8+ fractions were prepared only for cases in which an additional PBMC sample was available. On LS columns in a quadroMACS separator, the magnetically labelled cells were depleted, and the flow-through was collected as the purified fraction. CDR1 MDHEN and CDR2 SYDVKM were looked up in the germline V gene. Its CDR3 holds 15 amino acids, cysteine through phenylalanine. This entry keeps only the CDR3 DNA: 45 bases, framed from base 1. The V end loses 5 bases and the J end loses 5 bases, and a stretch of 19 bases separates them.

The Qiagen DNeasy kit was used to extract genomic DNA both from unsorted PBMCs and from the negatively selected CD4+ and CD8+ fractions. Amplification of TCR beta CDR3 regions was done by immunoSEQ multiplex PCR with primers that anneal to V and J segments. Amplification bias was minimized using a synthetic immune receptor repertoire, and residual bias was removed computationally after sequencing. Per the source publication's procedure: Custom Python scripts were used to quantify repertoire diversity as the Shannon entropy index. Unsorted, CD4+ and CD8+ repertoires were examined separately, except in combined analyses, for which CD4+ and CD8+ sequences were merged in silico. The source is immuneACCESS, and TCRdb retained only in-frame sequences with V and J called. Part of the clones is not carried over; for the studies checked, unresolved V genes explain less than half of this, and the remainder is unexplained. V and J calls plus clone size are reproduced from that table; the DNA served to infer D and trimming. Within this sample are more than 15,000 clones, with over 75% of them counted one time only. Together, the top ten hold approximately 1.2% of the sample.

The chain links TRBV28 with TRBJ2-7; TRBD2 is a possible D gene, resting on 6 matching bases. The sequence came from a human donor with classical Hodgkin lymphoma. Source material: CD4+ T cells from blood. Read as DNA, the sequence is TGTGCCAGCAGTACCCCGGGACTGCGGGCTGACGAGCAGTACTTC. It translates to CASSTPGLRADEQYF. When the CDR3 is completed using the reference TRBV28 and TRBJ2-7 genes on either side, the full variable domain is DVKVTQSSRYLVKRTGEKVFLECVQDMDHENMFWYRQDPGLGLRLIYFSYDVKMKEKGDIPEGYSVSREKKERFSLILESASTNQTSMYLCASSTPGLRADEQYFGPGTRLTVT.